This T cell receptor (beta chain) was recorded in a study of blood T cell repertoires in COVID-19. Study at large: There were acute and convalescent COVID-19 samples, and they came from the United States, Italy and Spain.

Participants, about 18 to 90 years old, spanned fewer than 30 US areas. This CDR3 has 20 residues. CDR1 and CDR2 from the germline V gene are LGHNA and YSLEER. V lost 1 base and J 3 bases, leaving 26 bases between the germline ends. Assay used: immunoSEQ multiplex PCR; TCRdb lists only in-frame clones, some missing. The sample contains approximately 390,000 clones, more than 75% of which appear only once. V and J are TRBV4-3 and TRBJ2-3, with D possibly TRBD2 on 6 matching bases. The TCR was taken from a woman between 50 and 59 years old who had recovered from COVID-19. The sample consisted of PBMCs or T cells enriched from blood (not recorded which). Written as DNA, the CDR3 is TGCGCCAGCAGCCAAGTTATGGGCGTTTCGGGGGAGGTTATAACAGATACGCAGTATTTT. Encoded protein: CASSQVMGVSGEVITDTQYF.